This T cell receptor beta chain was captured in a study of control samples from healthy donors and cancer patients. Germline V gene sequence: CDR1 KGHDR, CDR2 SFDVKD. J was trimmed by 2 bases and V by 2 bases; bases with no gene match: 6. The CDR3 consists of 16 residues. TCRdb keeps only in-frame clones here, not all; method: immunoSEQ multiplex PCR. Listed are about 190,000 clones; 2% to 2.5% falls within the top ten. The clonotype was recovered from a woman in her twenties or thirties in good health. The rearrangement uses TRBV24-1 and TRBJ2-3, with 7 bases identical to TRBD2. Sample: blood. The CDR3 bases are TGTGCCACCAGTGATTATAAGCGGGGTTCCACAGATACGCAGTATTTT. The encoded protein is CATSDYKRGSTDTQYF.